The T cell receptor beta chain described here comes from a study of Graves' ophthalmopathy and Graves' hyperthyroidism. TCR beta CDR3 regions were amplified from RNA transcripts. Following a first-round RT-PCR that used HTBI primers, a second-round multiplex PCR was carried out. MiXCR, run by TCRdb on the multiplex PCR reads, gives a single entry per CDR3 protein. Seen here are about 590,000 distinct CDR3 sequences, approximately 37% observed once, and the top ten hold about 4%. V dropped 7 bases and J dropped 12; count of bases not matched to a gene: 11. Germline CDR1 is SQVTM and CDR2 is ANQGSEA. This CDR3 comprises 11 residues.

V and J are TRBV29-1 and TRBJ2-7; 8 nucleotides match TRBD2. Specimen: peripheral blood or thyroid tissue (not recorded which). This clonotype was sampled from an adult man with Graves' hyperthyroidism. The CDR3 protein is CSGGHGGARYF. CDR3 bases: TGCAGCGGGGGTCACGGGGGGGCGAGGTACTTC.